This paragraph reports one TCR beta chain. Between the trimmed V and J ends, which lost 3 bases and 4 bases, there was a span of 10 bases. Germline CDR1 is SGHNT and CDR2 is YENEEA. CDR3 length equals 14 residues. In the authors' methods: Amplifying reference gene primers gave estimates of nucleated cell counts. Profiling relied on immunoSEQ multiplex PCR, and the TCRdb table lists in-frame clones only, not all of them. For V, J and clone size, that table is used; D and trimming come from the DNA. The sample yields approximately 160,000 clones, 70% to 90% seen once. Those enrolled in Seattle joined during active infection and were followed longitudinally afterward. The sample originates from a study of blood T cell repertoires in COVID-19. As for the study in general: Italy, Spain and the United States were the sources of the convalescent and acute COVID-19 samples. T cells, B-cell-depleted T cells, or PBMCs provided the cDNA or gDNA that served as material.

The chain is built from TRBV11-3 and TRBJ1-3; D is undetermined. Sequencing was carried out using peripheral blood. The receptor was isolated from a woman aged 55-75 years with COVID-19, enrolled during active disease. The CDR3 nucleotides read TGTGCCAGCAGCTTTTCGGGGTTCGGAAACACCATATATTTT. Its translation: CASSFSGFGNTIYF.